A single sample gave rise to the 30 T cell receptor beta chains below, sequenced in a study of spatial heterogeneity in lung cancer (dated by TCRdb to about 2019). This sample's time point label indicates: sample taken at primary tumor resection. Their recognized antigens are unknown. Library preparation used 5' RACE. The instrument was a NextSeq 500. Starting from the raw public reads, TCRdb applied fastp trimming at Q25, assembled clones with MiXCR and retained in-frame beta chains. A single entry per CDR3 protein holds the most common genes and DNA from its merged rows. The sample contains fewer than 25,000 distinct CDR3 sequences, around 4.8% of them found a single time. Roughly a tenth of the sample goes to the ten largest clones. The paper's findings and limits, for the study overall: The number of expanded intratumoral alpha and beta TCRs correlated with the tumor nonsynonymous mutation count.

This sample comprised lung tumor tissue, obtained at surgery. Receptors were obtained from a male donor with early-stage non-small cell lung cancer.

The sample holds many counts of this clonotype. The V gene is TRBV5-1, the J gene TRBJ2-1; TRBD2 agrees at 8 bases. CDR1 is SGHRS and CDR2 is YFSETQ in the germline V gene. CDR3 size: 15 residues. V lost 4 bases and J lost 3; bases outside the gene matches: 6. The CDR3, as DNA: TGCGCCAGCAGCCCCCTTAGCGGGGACTACAATGAGCAGTTCTTC. It translates to CASSPLSGDYNEQFF. Full variable domain (rest looked up from reference TRBV5-1 and TRBJ2-1): KAGVTQTPRYLIKTRGQQVTLSCSPISGHRSVSWYQQTPGQGLQFLFEYFSETQRNKGNFPGRFSGRQFSNSRSEMNVSTLELGDSALYLCASSPLSGDYNEQFFGPGTRLTVL.

The table lists this clonotype with many counts. The V and J genes are TRBV6-6 and TRBJ1-5; tentative D call: TRBD1 (5 bases). Per germline, CDR1 MNHNY and CDR2 SVGAGI (reference sequence). The CDR3 has 12 residues. V was pared by 11 bases and J by 1 base, with 9 bases between. CDR3 bases: TGTGCCTCAAGGGGAAGCAATCAGCCCCAGCATTTT. Its protein product is CASRGSNQPQHF.

In its sample, this clonotype was seen many times. The J gene is TRBJ2-1, the V gene TRBV20-1; tentatively, D is TRBD2 (6 bases). The ends were cut back, 3 bases at V and 0 bases at J, with 27 bases in the middle. CDR3 length: 20 residues. Germline lookup yields CDR1 DFQATT and CDR2 SNEGSKA (reference sequence). CDR3 in amino acids: CSASPLELAYQLSSYNEQFF. In DNA, the CDR3 is TGCAGTGCTAGTCCCCTGGAGCTAGCGTACCAACTTAGCTCCTACAATGAGCAGTTCTTC.

This clonotype was detected ten times or more. The genes are TRBV10-3 and TRBJ2-7; TRBD1 agrees at 10 bases. Trimming cost V 4 bases and J 4 bases; bases outside gene matches: 7. Germline assignment: CDR1 ENHRY and CDR2 SYGVKD. The CDR3 is made up of 15 amino acids. The CDR3 loop is CAISGLTGGRYEQYF. The CDR3 DNA sequence: TGTGCCATCAGTGGACTGACAGGGGGCCGGTACGAGCAGTACTTC.

J is TRBJ1-1 and V is TRBV2, with TRBD1 matching over 7 bases. The CDR3 extends over 12 amino acids. CDR1 and CDR2 from the germline V gene are SNHLY and FYNNEI. In DNA form, the CDR3 reads TGTGGAAGAGGGGGCCACGGGACTGAAGCTTTCTTT. This translates into CGRGGHGTEAFF.

This clonotype was detected many times. The J gene is TRBJ2-2, the V gene TRBV7-9; D may correspond to TRBD1 or TRBD2 (5 bases each). Trimming shortened V by 8 bases and J by 6 bases, and 16 bases separated the two germline ends. Germline V CDR1 and CDR2: SEHNR, FQNEAQ (reference sequence). This CDR3 comprises 14 residues. CDR3 residues: CASRGPAPSGELFF. DNA for the CDR3: TGTGCCAGCCGGGGCCCAGCCCCCTCCGGGGAGCTGTTTTTT.

This clonotype has a count of ten or more. V gene TRBV7-2 combines with J gene TRBJ2-1, with D possibly being TRBD2 (6 bases). The CDR3 loop spans 15 amino acids. From germline, CDR1 is SGHTA and CDR2 FQGNSA. Trimming stripped 1 base from V and 6 bases from J, with 13 bases between. The CDR3: CASSLGLLATNEQFF. CDR3 nucleotide sequence: TGTGCCAGCAGCTTAGGTTTGCTAGCGACCAATGAGCAGTTCTTC.

Ten or more counts support this clonotype. The V call is TRBV28, the J call TRBJ2-7; no reliable D call. Germline V gene lookup returns CDR1 MDHEN and CDR2 SYDVKM. CDR3 length: 16 residues. V shed 1 base and J shed 6 bases, with 19 bases lying between them. The CDR3 DNA follows: TGTGCCAGCAGTTTATCAGTTCTCGGGCCGCTGGGCGAGCAGTACTTC. Its protein is CASSLSVLGPLGEQYF. Full variable domain (missing parts from reference TRBV28 and TRBJ2-7): DVKVTQSSRYLVKRTGEKVFLECVQDMDHENMFWYRQDPGLGLRLIYFSYDVKMKEKGDIPEGYSVSREKKERFSLILESASTNQTSMYLCASSLSVLGPLGEQYFGPGTRLTVT.

This clonotype was observed many times. This chain uses TRBV12-3 or TRBV12-4 with TRBJ2-3, with 10 positions matching TRBD2. V was pared by 7 bases and J by 2 bases, with 3 bases of the junction left unmatched. This CDR3 spans 14 amino acids. CDR3 protein: CASTLAGDTDTQYF. The CDR3 nucleotides are TGTGCCAGCACCCTAGCGGGAGACACAGATACGCAGTATTTT.

This clonotype was seen ten or more times. In nucleotides, the CDR3 is TGTGCCAGTACAGTGCGGCGGGAGACCGCCGGGGAGCTGTTTTTT. Its translation is CASTVRRETAGELFF. This rearrangement joins TRBV2 to TRBJ2-2; 7 nucleotides align to TRBD2. This CDR3 is 15 amino acids long. Looked up from germline, CDR1 is SNHLY and CDR2 is FYNNEI. V was pared by 9 bases and J by 6 bases, with 13 bases of the junction left unmatched. Using reference TRBV2 and TRBJ2-2 for the parts outside the CDR3, the full variable domain is EPEVTQTPSHQVTQMGQEVILRCVPISNHLYFYWYRQILGQKVEFLVSFYNNEISEKSEIFDDQFSVERPDGSNFTLKIRSTKLEDSAMYFCASTVRRETAGELFFGEGSRLTVL.

The chain joins TRBV7-2 to TRBJ1-5; D is uncertain. CDR1 SGHTA and CDR2 FQGNSA come from the germline V gene. The V end lost 3 bases, the J end lost 3 bases, and 6 bases lay between the germline ends. The CDR3 extends over 13 amino acids. CDR3 in amino acids: CASSLWDNQPQHF. The CDR3 DNA is TGTGCCAGCAGCTTGTGGGACAATCAGCCCCAGCATTTT. The whole variable domain, remainder taken from reference TRBV7-2 and TRBJ1-5, is GAGVSQSPSNKVTEKGKDVELRCDPISGHTALYWYRQSLGQGLEFLIYFQGNSAPDKSGLPSDRFSAERTGGSVSTLTIQRTQQEDSAVYLCASSLWDNQPQHFGDGTRLSIL.

The sample holds many counts of this clonotype. The chain combines TRBV9 with TRBJ2-1; D is unclear. This CDR3 has 13 amino acids. CDR1 SGDLS and CDR2 YYNGEE come from the germline V gene. Trimming took 5 bases from V and 9 from J, leaving 15 bases between them. CDR3 DNA: TGTGCCAGCAGTGCGACGACTGTCGGTGAGCAGTTCTTC. It encodes CASSATTVGEQFF.

This clonotype appeared many times. This chain joins TRBV16 and TRBJ1-2, with unresolved D. Per the germline V gene, CDR1 is KGHSY and CDR2 is FQNENV. V was trimmed by 2 bases and J by 5 bases, leaving 6 bases between them. This CDR3 is built from 12 residues. Here the CDR3 DNA reads TGTGCCAGCAGCCAAGAAGGGTATGGCTACACCTTC. The encoded protein is CASSQEGYGYTF.

This clonotype has a count of ten or more. The CDR3 coding sequence is TGCGCCAGCAGCCTGGGACCTACCAACGGGCAGCCCCAGCATTTT. Residues: CASSLGPTNGQPQHF. This chain joins TRBV5-1 and TRBJ1-5, with D perhaps TRBD1 (5 bases). Trimming shortened V by 4 bases and J by 7 bases, and 18 bases separated the two germline ends. From germline, CDR1 is SGHRS and CDR2 YFSETQ. The length of the CDR3 is 15 residues.

This clonotype occurred many times. This chain connects TRBV6-6 to TRBJ1-5; 7 positions match TRBD1. V shed 7 bases and J 0 bases; nucleotides not matched to a gene: 9. This CDR3 region has 16 residues. Germline V gene data show CDR1 as MNHNY and CDR2 as SVGAGI (reference sequence). In nucleotides, the CDR3 is TGTGCCAGCAAAGCGGGACAGATATTTAGCAATCAGCCCCAGCATTTT. As protein: CASKAGQIFSNQPQHF.

In this sample, this clonotype turned up many times. V and J are TRBV9 and TRBJ2-7, with D possibly being TRBD1 (6 bases). Trimming shortened V by 0 bases and J by 2 bases, and 9 bases separated the two germline ends. The germline V gene encodes CDR1 SGDLS and CDR2 YYNGEE. This CDR3 has 14 amino acids. The CDR3, as DNA: TGTGCCAGCAGCGTAGATAAGGGGGCCTACGAGCAGTACTTC. It specifies CASSVDKGAYEQYF.

Many counts were recorded for this clonotype. The chain combines TRBV6-1 with TRBJ2-1; the D is unclear. The germline CDR1 and CDR2 sequences are MNHNS and SASEGT. This CDR3 spans 15 amino acids. V gave up 0 bases and J gave up 5 bases, with 11 bases separating them. Written as DNA, the CDR3 is TGTGCCAGCAGTGAAGCGCGGATCCGTAACAATGAGCAGTTCTTC. Protein product: CASSEARIRNNEQFF.

This clonotype was counted ten times or more. This chain connects TRBV29-1 to TRBJ2-3, with 9 bases matching TRBD2. The germline gives CDR1 SQVTM, CDR2 ANQGSEA. The CDR3 covers 13 residues. The trim removed 7 bases at V and 2 bases at J, leaving 4 bases unmatched. The CDR3 nucleotides read TGCAGCGGACTAGCGGACCCCACAGATACGCAGTATTTT. It is translated as CSGLADPTDTQYF.

This clonotype was observed a handful of times. A much larger clone differs by one base, so this may be a read error. The CDR3 is CASSDWTRRDYTF. As DNA, the CDR3 is TGCGCCAGCAGTGATTGGACGAGGCGTGACTACACCTTC. This rearrangement joins TRBV10-2 to TRBJ1-2; D unclear. In germline, CDR1 is WSHSY, CDR2 SAAADI. The CDR3 spans 13 residues. V was shortened by 3 bases and J by 10 bases, with 15 bases between the two germline ends.

At least ten counts were recorded for this clonotype. The chain combines TRBV5-1 with TRBJ2-3; 11 bases map to TRBD2. There are 17 residues in the CDR3. V was clipped by 4 bases and J by 2 bases; unmatched bases: 9. The germline V gene has CDR1 SGHRS and CDR2 YFSETQ. The CDR3 spells CASSLLIAGGPTDTQYF. CDR3 DNA: TGCGCCAGCAGCCTTCTTATAGCGGGGGGGCCCACAGATACGCAGTATTTT.

This clonotype has ten or more counts. This sequence joins TRBV27 and TRBJ1-1; TRBD1 is a possible D gene (6 bases). V dropped 2 bases and J dropped 8 bases, with 18 bases sitting between them. CDR3 length: 15 amino acids. Germline loops: CDR1 MNHEY, CDR2 SMNVEV (reference sequence). As DNA, the CDR3 is TGTGCCAGCAGTTTAAAGGGGGGCAGTCCTCTGGAAGCTTTCTTT. Translating it yields CASSLKGGSPLEAFF.

At least ten counts were recorded for this clonotype. The chain combines TRBV24-1 with TRBJ2-2; 7 nucleotides align to TRBD2. The CDR3 is made up of 17 amino acids. J was trimmed by 8 bases and V by 3 bases; bases with no gene match: 14. Germline V CDR1 and CDR2: KGHDR, SFDVKD. The CDR3, as DNA: TGTGCCACCAGTGATGCCACTAGCGCGTCCAATCGTGGGGAGCTGTTTTTT. This codes for CATSDATSASNRGELFF.

This clonotype was seen ten or more times. The rearrangement uses TRBV6-5 and TRBJ1-4, with D perhaps matching TRBD1 (6 bases). This CDR3 comprises 13 residues. Per germline, CDR1 MNHEY and CDR2 SVGAGI. Trimming stripped 0 bases from V and 8 bases from J, with 7 bases between. CDR3 residues: CASSYSTGEKLFF. In DNA, the CDR3 is TGTGCCAGCAGTTACTCGACAGGAGAAAAACTGTTTTTT.

This clonotype was found many times. The chain has TRBV7-8 and TRBJ2-5; 9 bases line up with TRBD2. Germline CDR1 and CDR2: SGHVS and FQNEAQ. This CDR3 is 18 amino acids long. V dropped 1 base and J dropped 3; count of bases not matched to a gene: 12. The CDR3 is CASSLGASGEVDKETQYF. For the CDR3, the DNA is TGTGCCAGCAGCTTAGGGGCTAGCGGGGAAGTTGATAAAGAGACCCAGTACTTC.

This clonotype was found many times. The chain is built from TRBV27 and TRBJ2-1, with 8 bases lining up with TRBD2. Germline V gene sequence: CDR1 MNHEY, CDR2 SMNVEV (reference sequence). This CDR3 is built from 16 residues. J lost 6 bases, V lost 0 bases, and 7 bases had no gene match. Here the CDR3 reads CASSLSASGGINEQFF. The CDR3 DNA reads as TGTGCCAGCAGTTTATCAGCCAGCGGGGGAATCAATGAGCAGTTCTTC.

Of note for this clonotype: A much larger clone is a single base away; this may be a read error. The rearrangement joins TRBV7-2 to TRBJ1-2; D gene unclear. CDR3 length: 13 residues. Germline V CDR1 and CDR2: SGHTA, FQGNSA. CDR3 nucleotides: TGTGCCAGCAGTTTGCACTCTAACTATAGCTACACCTTC. Its translation is CASSLHSNYSYTF. Variable domain in full (rest from reference TRBV7-2 and TRBJ1-2): GAGVSQSPSNKVTEKGKDVELRCDPISGHTALYWYRQSLGQGLEFLIYFQGNSAPDKSGLPSDRFSAERTGGSVSTLTIQRTQQEDSAVYLCASSLHSNYSYTFGSGTRLTVV.

This clonotype was recorded at least ten times. This sequence joins TRBV12-5 and TRBJ2-6; 8 bases line up with TRBD2. The V gene end was trimmed by 6 bases and the J gene end by 2 bases; junction bases not matched to a gene: 3. This CDR3 is 15 amino acids long. Germline V gene sequence: CDR1 LGHNT, CDR2 FRNRAP. The CDR3 nucleotides read TGTGCTAGTGGCCCGGGAGGGACTGGGGCCAACGTCCTGACTTTC. Amino acids: CASGPGGTGANVLTF.

The chain uses TRBV20-1 and TRBJ2-2, with D unclear. In germline, CDR1 is DFQATT, CDR2 SNEGSKA (reference sequence). CDR3 length equals 13 residues. CDR3 sequence: CSPEDPNTGELFF. The DNA for the CDR3 is TGCAGCCCTGAGGACCCGAACACCGGGGAGCTGTTTTTT.

The chain uses TRBV30 and TRBJ1-5; a possible D gene is TRBD1 (5 bases). This CDR3 contains 19 residues. Germline CDR1 and CDR2: GTSNPN and SVGIG (reference sequence). V was cut by 2 bases and J by 4 bases, with 27 bases left in between. The CDR3 region has the DNA TGTGCCTGGAGTTATAGGGGATCAGGAAAGAGGTTACGGAATCAGCCCCAGCATTTT. As protein: CAWSYRGSGKRLRNQPQHF.

In its sample, this clonotype was seen many times. CDR3 DNA sequence: TGTGCCAGCAGTCCCCGTGGGGGGGGGCGAGCCCTCCACTTT. Protein product: CASSPRGGGRALHF. The V gene is TRBV27, the J gene TRBJ1-6; a weak D match, TRBD1 (6 bases). The V gene's germline CDR1 is MNHEY and CDR2 SMNVEV (reference sequence). This CDR3 is built from 14 residues. Trimming took 5 bases from V and 14 from J, leaving 19 bases between them.